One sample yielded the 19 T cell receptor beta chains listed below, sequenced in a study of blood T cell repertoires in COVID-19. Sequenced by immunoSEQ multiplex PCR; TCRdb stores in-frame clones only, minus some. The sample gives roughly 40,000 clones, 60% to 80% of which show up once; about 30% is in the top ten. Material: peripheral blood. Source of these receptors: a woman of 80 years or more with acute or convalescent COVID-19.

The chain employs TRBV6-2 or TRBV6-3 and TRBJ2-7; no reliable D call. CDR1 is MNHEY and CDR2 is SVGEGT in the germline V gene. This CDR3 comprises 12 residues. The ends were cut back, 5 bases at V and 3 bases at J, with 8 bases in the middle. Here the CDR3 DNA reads TGTGCCAGCAGTCTTACTTACTACGAGCAGTACTTC. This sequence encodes CASSLTYYEQYF.

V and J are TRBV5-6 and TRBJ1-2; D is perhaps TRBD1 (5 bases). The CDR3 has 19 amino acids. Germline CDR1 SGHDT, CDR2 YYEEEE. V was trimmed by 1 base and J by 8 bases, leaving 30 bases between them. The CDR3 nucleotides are TGTGCCAGCAGCTTGCTTTTCGGCGGGGGGGATTTTGGGCACCAAGGCTACACCTTC. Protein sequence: CASSLLFGGGDFGHQGYTF.

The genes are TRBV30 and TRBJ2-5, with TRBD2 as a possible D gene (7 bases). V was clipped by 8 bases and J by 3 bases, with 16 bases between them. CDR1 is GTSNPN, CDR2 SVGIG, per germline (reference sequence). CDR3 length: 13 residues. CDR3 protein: CAKRGGPKETQYF. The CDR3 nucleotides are TGTGCCAAAAGGGGGGGGCCGAAAGAGACCCAGTACTTC.

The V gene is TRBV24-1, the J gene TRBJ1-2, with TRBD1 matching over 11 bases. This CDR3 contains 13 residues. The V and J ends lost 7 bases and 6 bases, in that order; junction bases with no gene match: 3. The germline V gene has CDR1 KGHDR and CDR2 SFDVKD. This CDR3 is CATSQGQGDGYTF. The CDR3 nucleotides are TGTGCCACCAGCCAGGGACAGGGGGATGGCTACACCTTC.

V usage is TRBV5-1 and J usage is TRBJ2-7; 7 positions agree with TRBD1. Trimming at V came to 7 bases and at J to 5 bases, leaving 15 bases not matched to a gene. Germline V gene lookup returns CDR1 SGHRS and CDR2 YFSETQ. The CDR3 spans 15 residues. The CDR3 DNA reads TGCGCCAGCGCCCCTCGACAGGGAATAACCAACGAGCAGTACTTC. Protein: CASAPRQGITNEQYF. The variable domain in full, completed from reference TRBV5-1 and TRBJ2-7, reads KAGVTQTPRYLIKTRGQQVTLSCSPISGHRSVSWYQQTPGQGLQFLFEYFSETQRNKGNFPGRFSGRQFSNSRSEMNVSTLELGDSALYLCASAPRQGITNEQYFGPGTRLTVT.

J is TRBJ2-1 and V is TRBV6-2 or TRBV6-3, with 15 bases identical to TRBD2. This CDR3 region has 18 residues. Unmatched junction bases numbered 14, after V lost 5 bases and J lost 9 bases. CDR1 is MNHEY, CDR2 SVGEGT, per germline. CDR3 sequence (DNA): TGTGCCAGCAGTCGTCTCGGGACTAGCGGGAGGCGGAGGGGTGAGCAGTTCTTC. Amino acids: CASSRLGTSGRRRGEQFF.

CDR3 DNA: TGTGCCAGCAGCGGGGCCGCGGGGGCCAACGTCCTGACTTTC. Residues: CASSGAAGANVLTF. The rearrangement uses TRBV9 and TRBJ2-6; D uncertain. Deletions cut 3 bases from V and 4 bases from J, with 8 bases between. Germline assignment: CDR1 SGDLS and CDR2 YYNGEE. The CDR3 covers 14 residues. Combining the CDR3 with reference TRBV9 and TRBJ2-6 gives the whole variable domain DSGVTQTPKHLITATGQRVTLRCSPRSGDLSVYWYQQSLDQGLQFLIQYYNGEERAKGNILERFSAQQFPDLHSELNLSSLELGDSALYFCASSGAAGANVLTFGAGSRLTVL.

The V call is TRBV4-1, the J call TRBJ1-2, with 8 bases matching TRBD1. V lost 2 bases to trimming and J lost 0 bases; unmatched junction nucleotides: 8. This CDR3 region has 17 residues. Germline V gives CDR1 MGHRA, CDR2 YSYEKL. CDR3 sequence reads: CASSQQALDRANYGYTF. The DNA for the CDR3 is TGCGCCAGCAGCCAACAAGCCTTGGACAGGGCTAACTATGGCTACACCTTC.

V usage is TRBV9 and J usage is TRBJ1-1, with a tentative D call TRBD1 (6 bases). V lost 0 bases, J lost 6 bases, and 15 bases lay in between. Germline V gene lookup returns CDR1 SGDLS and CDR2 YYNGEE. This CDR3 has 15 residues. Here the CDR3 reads CASSVATGWSAEAFF. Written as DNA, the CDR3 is TGTGCCAGCAGCGTAGCGACAGGTTGGAGTGCTGAAGCTTTCTTT.

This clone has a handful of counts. The CDR3 coding sequence is TGTGCCAGCAGTCAGGCCGTCGAGCAGTACTTC. Amino acid sequence: CASSQAVEQYF. The chain employs TRBV6-5 and TRBJ2-7; D gene ambiguous. Germline V gene lookup returns CDR1 MNHEY and CDR2 SVGAGI. This CDR3 is 11 amino acids long. Deletions cut 5 bases from V and 6 bases from J, with 8 bases between.

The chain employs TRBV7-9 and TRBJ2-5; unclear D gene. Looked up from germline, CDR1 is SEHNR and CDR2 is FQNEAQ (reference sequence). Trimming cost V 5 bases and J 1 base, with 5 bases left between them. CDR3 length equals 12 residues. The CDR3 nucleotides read TGTGCCAGCAGCGGCCGCCAAGAGACCCAGTACTTC. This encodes CASSGRQETQYF.

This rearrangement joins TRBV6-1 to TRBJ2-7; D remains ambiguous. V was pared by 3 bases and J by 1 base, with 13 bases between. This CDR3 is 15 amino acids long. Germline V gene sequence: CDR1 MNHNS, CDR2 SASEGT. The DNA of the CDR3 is TGTGCCAGCAGTGATTACTACTCACCTTCCTACGAGCAGTACTTC. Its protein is CASSDYYSPSYEQYF.

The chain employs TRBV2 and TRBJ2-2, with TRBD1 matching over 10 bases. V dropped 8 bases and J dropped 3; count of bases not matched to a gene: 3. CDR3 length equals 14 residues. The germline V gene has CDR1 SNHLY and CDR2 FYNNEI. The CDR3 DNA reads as TGTGCCAGCCTGGGACAGGGGTACACCGGGGAGCTGTTTTTT. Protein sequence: CASLGQGYTGELFF. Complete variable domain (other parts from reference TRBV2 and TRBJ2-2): EPEVTQTPSHQVTQMGQEVILRCVPISNHLYFYWYRQILGQKVEFLVSFYNNEISEKSEIFDDQFSVERPDGSNFTLKIRSTKLEDSAMYFCASLGQGYTGELFFGEGSRLTVL.

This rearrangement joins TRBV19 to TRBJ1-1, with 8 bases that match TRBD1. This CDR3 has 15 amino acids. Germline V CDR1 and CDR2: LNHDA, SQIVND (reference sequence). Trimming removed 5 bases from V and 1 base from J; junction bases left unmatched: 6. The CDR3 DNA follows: TGTGCCAGTAGTCCAAGGACAGGGAGGAACACTGAAGCTTTCTTT. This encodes CASSPRTGRNTEAFF.

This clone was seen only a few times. DNA for the CDR3: TGCGCCAGCAGCTCCTTGGGAGATGAAAAACTGTTTTTT. Protein sequence: CASSSLGDEKLFF. The rearrangement joins TRBV10-2 to TRBJ1-4; D gene unclear. Between the trimmed V and J ends, which lost 6 bases and 6 bases, there was a span of 11 bases. The CDR3 consists of 13 residues. Germline V gene sequence: CDR1 WSHSY, CDR2 SAAADI.

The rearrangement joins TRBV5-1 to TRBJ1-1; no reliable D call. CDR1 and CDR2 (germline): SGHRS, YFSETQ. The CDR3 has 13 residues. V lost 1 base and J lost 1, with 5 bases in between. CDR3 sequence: CASSLIANTEAFF. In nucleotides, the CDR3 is TGCGCCAGCAGCTTGATAGCGAACACTGAAGCTTTCTTT.

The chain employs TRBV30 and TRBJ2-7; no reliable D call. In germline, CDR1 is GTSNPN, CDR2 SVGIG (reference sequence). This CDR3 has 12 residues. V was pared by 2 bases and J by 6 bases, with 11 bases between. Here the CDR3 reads CAWSMQASEQYF. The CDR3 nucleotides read TGTGCCTGGAGTATGCAAGCCTCCGAGCAGTACTTC.

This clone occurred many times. The CDR3 bases are TGCGCCAGCAGCAGGGCAGGGCAGGATGAAAAACTGTTTTTT. Amino acid sequence: CASSRAGQDEKLFF. The rearrangement joins TRBV5-1 to TRBJ1-4, with D possibly being TRBD1 (5 bases). V was trimmed by 4 bases and J by 6 bases, leaving 13 bases between them. Germline V gene sequence: CDR1 SGHRS, CDR2 YFSETQ. The CDR3 sequence is 14 residues long.

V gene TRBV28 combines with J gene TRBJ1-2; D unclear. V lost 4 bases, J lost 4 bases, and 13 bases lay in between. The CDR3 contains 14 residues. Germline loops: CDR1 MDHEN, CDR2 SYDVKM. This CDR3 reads CASSSGSRSYGYTF. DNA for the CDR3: TGTGCCAGCAGTTCGGGATCTCGGAGCTATGGCTACACCTTC.